Each of the 9 T cell receptor beta chains below was sequenced from the same sample in a study of Graves' ophthalmopathy and Graves' hyperthyroidism. The authors amplified TCR beta CDR3 regions from RNA transcripts. A first-round RT-PCR used HTBI primers, followed by a second-round multiplex PCR. TCRdb fed the multiplex PCR reads into MiXCR, producing one record per CDR3 protein. Seen here are approximately 700,000 distinct CDR3 sequences, roughly 40% observed once, and the top ten hold 35% to 55%. Sequencing was performed on peripheral blood. The receptors stem from an adult man with Graves' ophthalmopathy.

This chain connects TRBV7-9 to TRBJ2-2; 11 positions match TRBD2. This CDR3 spans 16 amino acids. Per the germline V gene, CDR1 is SEHNR and CDR2 is FQNEAQ (reference sequence). Unmatched junction bases numbered 7, after V lost 5 bases and J lost 5 bases. The CDR3 reads CASSQTSGRRTGELFF. Written as DNA, the CDR3 is TGTGCCAGCAGCCAAACTAGCGGGAGAAGGACCGGGGAGCTGTTTTTT.

This clonotype was recorded at least ten times. The V gene is TRBV7-3, the J gene TRBJ1-1, with a tentative D call TRBD1 (5 bases). Trimming pared 2 bases from V and 1 base from J, leaving 11 bases between. CDR3 length equals 15 residues. Germline V gives CDR1 SGHTA, CDR2 FQGTGA. The CDR3, as DNA: TGTGCCAGCAGCTTAGCGAACACAGGGAACACTGAAGCTTTCTTT. Its protein is CASSLANTGNTEAFF.

The chain combines TRBV20-1 with TRBJ1-6; D is uncertain. V was shortened by 1 base and J by 7 bases, with 11 bases between the two germline ends. The CDR3 runs to 14 residues. CDR1 and CDR2 (germline): DFQATT, SNEGSKA (reference sequence). The CDR3 reads CSARVGALNSPLHF. The CDR3 region has the DNA TGCAGTGCTAGAGTGGGAGCCTTAAATTCACCCCTCCACTTT.

In this sample, this clonotype turned up a few times. The chain has TRBV20-1 and TRBJ2-7; D is undetermined. Germline CDR1 is DFQATT and CDR2 is SNEGSKA (reference sequence). V shed 0 bases and J shed 2 bases, with 11 bases lying between them. This CDR3 has 14 amino acids. As DNA, the CDR3 is TGCAGTGCTAGAGATCGAGTCAGTCCCTACGAGCAGTACTTC. Its translation is CSARDRVSPYEQYF.

This clonotype was observed a few times. The CDR3 coding sequence is TGTGCCAGCAGCCAGCAGGGGGGATCGATTCAAGAGACCCAGTACTTC. Translated, it gives CASSQQGGSIQETQYF. The rearrangement joins TRBV7-9 to TRBJ2-5, with a tentative D call TRBD1 (7 bases). The CDR3 runs 16 residues. The germline V and J ends were trimmed by 5 bases and 2 bases, with 18 bases remaining between them. From germline, CDR1 is SEHNR and CDR2 FQNEAQ (reference sequence).

The CDR3 reads CASSIGWTGELFF. DNA of the CDR3: TGTGCCAGTAGTATCGGCTGGACCGGGGAGCTGTTTTTT. The gene calls are TRBV19 and TRBJ2-2; D call uncertain. The CDR3 totals 13 residues. Germline-derived CDR1 and CDR2 are LNHDA and SQIVND (reference sequence). V lost 3 bases and J 5 bases, leaving 7 bases between the germline ends.

This chain links TRBV10-3 with TRBJ2-7; TRBD1 matches at 7 bases. After removal of 10 bases from V and 6 bases from J, the junction contained 9 bases not matched to a gene. There are 12 residues in the CDR3. In germline, CDR1 is ENHRY, CDR2 SYGVKD. The CDR3 DNA reads as TGTGCCACCGACAGGGATCAAGGCGAGCAGTACTTC. This sequence encodes CATDRDQGEQYF.

This clonotype was picked up a small number of times. V usage is TRBV20-1 and J usage is TRBJ2-7; D is ambiguous. Looked up from germline, CDR1 is DFQATT and CDR2 is SNEGSKA (reference sequence). The CDR3 loop spans 11 amino acids. Trimming took 0 bases from V and 4 from J, leaving 4 bases between them. The CDR3 nucleotides are TGCAGTGCTAGAGATAAATACGAGCAGTACTTC. Protein product: CSARDKYEQYF.

This clonotype was observed many times. The chain couples TRBV2 to TRBJ2-7; D might be TRBD1 (7 bases). The V end lost 6 bases, the J end lost 0 bases, and 18 bases lay between the germline ends. Per the germline V gene, CDR1 is SNHLY and CDR2 is FYNNEI. The CDR3 extends over 16 amino acids. The CDR3 coding sequence is TGTGCCAGCAGAGAGCCGCGGGACAGCCTCTCCTACGAGCAGTACTTC. This sequence encodes CASREPRDSLSYEQYF.